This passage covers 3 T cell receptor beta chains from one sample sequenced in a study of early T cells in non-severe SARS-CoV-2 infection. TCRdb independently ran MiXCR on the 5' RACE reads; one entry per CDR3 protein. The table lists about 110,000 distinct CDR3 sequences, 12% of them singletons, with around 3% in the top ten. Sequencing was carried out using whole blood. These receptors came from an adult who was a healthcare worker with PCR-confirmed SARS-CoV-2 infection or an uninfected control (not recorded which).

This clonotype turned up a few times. CDR3 sequence (DNA): TGTGCCAGCAGCGCCACAACGGGCGGGGCCATGAACACTGAAGCTTTCTTT. It codes for CASSATTGGAMNTEAFF. V gene TRBV9 combines with J gene TRBJ1-1; maybe TRBD1 (5 bases). This CDR3 is built from 17 residues. In germline, CDR1 is SGDLS, CDR2 YYNGEE. Deletions cut 3 bases from V and 0 bases from J, with 18 bases between.

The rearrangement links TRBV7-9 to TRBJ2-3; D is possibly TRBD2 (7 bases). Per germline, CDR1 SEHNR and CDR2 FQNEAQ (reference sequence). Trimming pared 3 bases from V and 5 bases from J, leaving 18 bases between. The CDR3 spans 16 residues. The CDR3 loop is CASSLQGGRGGDTQYF. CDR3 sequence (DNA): TGTGCCAGCAGCTTGCAAGGGGGGCGCGGGGGAGATACGCAGTATTTT.

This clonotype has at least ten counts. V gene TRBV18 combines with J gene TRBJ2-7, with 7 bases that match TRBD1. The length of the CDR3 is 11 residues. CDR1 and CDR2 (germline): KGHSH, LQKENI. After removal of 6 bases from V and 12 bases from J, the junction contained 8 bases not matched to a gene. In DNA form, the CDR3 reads TGTGCCAGCTCCCAACCGGGACAGTTGTACTTC. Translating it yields CASSQPGQLYF.